This TCR beta chain comes out of a study of OX40 agonist ivuxolimab in advanced cancers. In terms of the full investigation: Ivuxolimab was a fully human IgG2 agonistic monoclonal antibody targeting the costimulatory receptor OX40 (CD134). Among the 50 to 55 dose-escalation patients, approximately 20 had hepatocellular carcinoma, about 15 melanoma, 9 renal cell carcinoma and 9 head and neck cancer. The dose-escalation cohort was 82.7% male with a mean age of approximately 60 years, ranging from roughly 23 to 90. Intravenous ivuxolimab was administered to patients every 2 weeks at six dose levels: 0.01, 0.1, 0.3, 1.5, 3 and 10 mg/kg. Peripheral TCRbeta sequencing was intended to test whether TCR sequence diversity was altered and clonal T-cell expansion was caused by ivuxolimab. Patients were allowed to have had prior anti-PD-1, anti-PD-L1 or anti-CTLA-4 therapy, and around 40% of the dose-escalation patients had previously received checkpoint inhibitors. The paper reports the monotherapy dose-escalation portion (N of about 50 patients) of the phase I ivuxolimab trial. Partial responses were achieved by three dose-escalation patients, of whom one had hepatocellular carcinoma and two had cutaneous melanoma. The investigation overall reported the following: The antigen specificity of the peripheral T cells that underwent clonal expansion was not determined. After ivuxolimab, CD8+ T cells had more expanded clones than CD4+ T cells on average. Low levels of normalized T-cell clonal expansion were also seen in some nonresponding patients. At doses from 0.1 to 3.0 mg/kg, clonal expansion was seen in both CD4+ and CD8+ blood T cells between baseline and week 6. Partial responders in the 0.1-3.0 mg/kg groups had among the lowest normalized peripheral clonal expansion, especially among CD8+ T cells.

Genomic DNA was extracted from sorted cells for sequencing of the TCRbeta CDR3 region. The immunoSEQ Assay was used for sequencing of TCRbeta CDR3 regions. TCRdb took this table from immuneACCESS and kept in-frame rearrangements with V and J called. Such tables lack part of the clones; where checked against another copy, unresolved V genes explain under half of the gap, and the rest is unexplained. Counted in this sample were about 80,000 clones; 75% to 90% of them appeared once. The leading ten clones occupy less than 6% of the sample. In regard to this clone: Its antigen remains unidentified. It has no much larger one-base neighbor in the sample; base qualities were not kept.

Patients with a history of autoimmune disease or receiving systemic immunosuppression were excluded from the trial. Peripheral blood for TCR sequencing was collected from all dose cohorts at baseline, on cycle 4 day 1, and on cycle 7 day 1. The samples were taken from a phase I, first-in-human, multicenter, open-label dose-escalation trial of ivuxolimab. Adults with locally advanced or metastatic melanoma, renal cell carcinoma, hepatocellular carcinoma or head and neck squamous cell carcinoma were enrolled in the trial. CD4+ and CD8+ T cells were sorted separately from peripheral blood before TCR sequencing. The sample in question was CD4+ or CD8+ T cells sorted from blood, obtained in a trial of the OX40 agonist ivuxolimab. The TCR was taken from an adult with an advanced solid tumor such as melanoma, head and neck, liver or kidney cancer.

The nucleotide sequence is TGTGCCAGCAGGGTCGGGACAGGTATGGGAGATACGCAGTATTTT. This sequence encodes CASRVGTGMGDTQYF. The rearranged segments are TRBV6-5 and TRBJ2-3; 8 central bases correspond to TRBD1. Via the germline V gene, CDR1 is MNHEY and CDR2 SVGAGI. Its CDR3 holds 15 amino acids, cysteine through phenylalanine. Only CDR3 DNA remains: 45 bases, in frame from the first base. From V the trimming removes 6 bases and from J it removes 5 bases, while the gene matches leave 10 bases of the junction unaccounted for.